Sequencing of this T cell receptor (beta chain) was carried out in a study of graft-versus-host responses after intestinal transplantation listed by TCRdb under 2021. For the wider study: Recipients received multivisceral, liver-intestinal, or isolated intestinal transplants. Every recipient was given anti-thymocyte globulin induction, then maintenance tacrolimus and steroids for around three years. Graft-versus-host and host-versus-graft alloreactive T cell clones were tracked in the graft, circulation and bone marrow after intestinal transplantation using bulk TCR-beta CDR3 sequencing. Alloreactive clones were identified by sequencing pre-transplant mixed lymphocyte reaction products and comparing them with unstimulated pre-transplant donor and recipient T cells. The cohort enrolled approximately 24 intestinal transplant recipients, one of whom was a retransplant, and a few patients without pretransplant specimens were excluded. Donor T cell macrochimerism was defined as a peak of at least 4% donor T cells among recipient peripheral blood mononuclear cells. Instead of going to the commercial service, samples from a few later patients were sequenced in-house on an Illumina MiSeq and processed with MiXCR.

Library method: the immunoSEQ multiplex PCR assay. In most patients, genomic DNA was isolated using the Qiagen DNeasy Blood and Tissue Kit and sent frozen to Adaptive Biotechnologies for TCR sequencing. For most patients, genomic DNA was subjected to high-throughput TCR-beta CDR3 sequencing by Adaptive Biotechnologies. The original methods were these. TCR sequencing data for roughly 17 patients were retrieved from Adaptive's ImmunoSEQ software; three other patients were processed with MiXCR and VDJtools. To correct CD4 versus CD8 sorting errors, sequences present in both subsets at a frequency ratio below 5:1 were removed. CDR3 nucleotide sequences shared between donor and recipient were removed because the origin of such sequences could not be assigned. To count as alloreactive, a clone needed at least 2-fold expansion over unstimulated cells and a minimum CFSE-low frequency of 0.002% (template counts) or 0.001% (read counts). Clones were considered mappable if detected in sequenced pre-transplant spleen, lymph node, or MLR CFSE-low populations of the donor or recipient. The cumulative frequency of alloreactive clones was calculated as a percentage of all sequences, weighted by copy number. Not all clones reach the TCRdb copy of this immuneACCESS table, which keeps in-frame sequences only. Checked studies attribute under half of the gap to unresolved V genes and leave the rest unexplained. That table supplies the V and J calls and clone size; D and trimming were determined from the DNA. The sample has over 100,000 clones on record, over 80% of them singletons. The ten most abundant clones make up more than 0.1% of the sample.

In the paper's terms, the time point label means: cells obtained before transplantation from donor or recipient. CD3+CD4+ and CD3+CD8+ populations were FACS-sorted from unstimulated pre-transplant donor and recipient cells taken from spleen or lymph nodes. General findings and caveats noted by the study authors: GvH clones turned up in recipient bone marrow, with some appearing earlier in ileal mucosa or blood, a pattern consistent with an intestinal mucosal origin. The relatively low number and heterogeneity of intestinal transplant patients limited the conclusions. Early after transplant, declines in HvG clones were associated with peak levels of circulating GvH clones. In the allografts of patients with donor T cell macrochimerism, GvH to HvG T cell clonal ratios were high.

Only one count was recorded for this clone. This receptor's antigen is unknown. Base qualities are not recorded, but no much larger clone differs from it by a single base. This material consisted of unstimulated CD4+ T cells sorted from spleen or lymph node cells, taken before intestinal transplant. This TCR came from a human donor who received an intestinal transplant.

The nucleotides read TGTGCCACCAGCATAAGTCCCCCTGGGGAGCAGTACTTC. Its protein reads: CATSISPPGEQYF. The chain couples TRBV15 to TRBJ2-7; too little of a D gene remains to name it. CDR3 length: 13 amino acids, cysteine to phenylalanine. The read is trimmed to its CDR3 DNA, 39 bases read in frame from base 1. Per the germline V gene (reference sequence), LNHNV is the CDR1 and YYDKDF is the CDR2. V and J lose 4 bases and 7 bases, and a span of 14 bases separates them.